This is a list of T cell receptor beta chains from one sample in a study of blood T cell repertoires in COVID-19. Sequenced by immunoSEQ multiplex PCR; TCRdb stores in-frame clones only, minus some. The table shows some 200,000 clones, with approximately 85% occurring only once. Sequenced material: peripheral blood. These receptors came from a woman in her 70s with COVID-19, enrolled during active disease. Each CDR3 is given with its conserved first and last residue. The D gene is left open where the match is weak. Where a row states a size, it is once, few, many or the class of an expanded clone; other rows omit it.

V	D	size	J	CDR3	DNA
TRBV30	NA	NA	TRBJ1-6	CAWTPLSSYNSPLHF	TGTGCCTGGACACCACTGAGCTCCTATAATTCACCCCTCCACTTT
TRBV19	NA	NA	TRBJ1-3	CASSIDPYRVGGTIYF	TGTGCCAGTAGTATAGACCCTTACAGGGTAGGCGGCACCATATATTTT
TRBV2	TRBD1	NA	TRBJ2-1	CASSEWAYSMDRADSYNEQFF	TGTGCCAGCAGTGAATGGGCGTATTCTATGGACAGGGCAGACTCCTACAATGAGCAGTTCTTC
TRBV9	NA	NA	TRBJ1-2	CASSSPGVRQGYTF	TGTGCCAGCAGCTCCCCGGGGGTAAGGCAAGGCTACACCTTC
TRBV13	TRBD1	NA	TRBJ1-6	CASSSGNNRGSYNSPLHF	TGTGCCAGCAGCTCCGGAAATAACAGGGGTTCCTATAATTCACCCCTCCACTTT
TRBV11-3	NA	NA	TRBJ2-7	CASSSPSREYEQYF	TGTGCCAGCAGCTCCCCGTCCAGGGAATACGAGCAGTACTTC
TRBV19	NA	NA	TRBJ1-1	CASSIGNRLTEAFF	TGTGCCAGTAGTATAGGAAACAGGCTCACTGAAGCTTTCTTT
TRBV21-1	NA	NA	TRBJ1-1	CASSFHLGGAEAFF	TGTGCCAGCAGCTTTCACCTGGGGGGGGCTGAAGCTTTCTTT
TRBV9	TRBD2	NA	TRBJ2-1	CASSVGLAGADEQFF	TGTGCCAGCAGCGTGGGACTAGCGGGTGCCGATGAGCAGTTCTTC
TRBV19	NA	NA	TRBJ2-3	CASSILGSGLPTQYF	TGTGCCAGTAGTATCTTGGGCTCAGGACTTCCTACGCAGTATTTT
TRBV11-2	NA	NA	TRBJ1-1	CASNRLGQGNTEAFF	TGTGCCAGCAACCGATTGGGGCAGGGGAACACTGAAGCTTTCTTT
TRBV11-2	TRBD1	NA	TRBJ2-7	CASSTPRWTGYYEQYF	TGTGCCAGCAGTACCCCGCGGTGGACAGGATATTACGAGCAGTACTTC
TRBV7-2	NA	NA	TRBJ2-7	CASSARDGPYEQYF	TGTGCCAGCAGCGCGCGGGACGGCCCCTACGAGCAGTACTTC
TRBV5-5	TRBD1	once	TRBJ2-7	CASSPRDRRSYEQYF	TGTGCCAGCAGCCCCCGGGACAGGCGATCCTACGAGCAGTACTTC
TRBV7-2	NA	NA	TRBJ2-2	CASSLFSRVNTGELFF	TGTGCCAGCAGCTTATTCTCGCGGGTGAACACCGGGGAGCTGTTTTTT
TRBV9	TRBD1	NA	TRBJ1-4	CASSAGQGATNEKLFF	TGTGCCAGCAGCGCAGGACAGGGGGCAACTAATGAAAAACTGTTTTTT
TRBV6-1	NA	NA	TRBJ1-1	CASTRTAQNTEAFF	TGTGCCAGCACCAGGACAGCCCAGAACACTGAAGCTTTCTTT
TRBV19	NA	NA	TRBJ1-1	CASSIGAGLGFNTEAFF	TGTGCCAGTAGTATTGGGGCAGGGTTAGGCTTTAACACTGAAGCTTTCTTT
TRBV12-5	TRBD2	NA	TRBJ2-3	CASGSSGTITDTQYF	TGTGCTAGTGGCTCCAGCGGGACTATCACAGATACGCAGTATTTT
TRBV7-9	NA	NA	TRBJ2-1	CASSPSSGVVSEQFF	TGTGCCAGCAGCCCCTCCTCCGGGGTAGTTAGTGAGCAGTTCTTC
TRBV7-2	TRBD1	NA	TRBJ1-5	CASSLVTGGWQPQHF	TGTGCCAGCAGCTTAGTAACAGGGGGCTGGCAGCCCCAGCATTTT
TRBV24-1	NA	NA	TRBJ1-2	CATSDWRRGYGYTF	TGTGCCACCAGTGATTGGCGCCGGGGCTATGGCTACACCTTC
TRBV11-2	TRBD1	NA	TRBJ2-7	CASSLRAGTGDRYEQYF	TGTGCCAGCAGCCTCAGAGCCGGGACAGGGGATAGGTACGAGCAGTACTTC
TRBV12-3/TRBV12-4	NA	NA	TRBJ1-2	CASSLGGHGYTF	TGTGCCAGCAGTTTGGGAGGGCACGGCTACACCTTC
TRBV5-1	NA	NA	TRBJ1-2	CASSLGQPINYGYTF	TGCGCCAGCAGCTTGGGACAACCAATTAACTATGGCTACACCTTC
TRBV19	NA	NA	TRBJ2-5	CASSPRAGAETQYF	TGTGCCAGTAGCCCGAGGGCAGGGGCAGAGACCCAGTACTTC